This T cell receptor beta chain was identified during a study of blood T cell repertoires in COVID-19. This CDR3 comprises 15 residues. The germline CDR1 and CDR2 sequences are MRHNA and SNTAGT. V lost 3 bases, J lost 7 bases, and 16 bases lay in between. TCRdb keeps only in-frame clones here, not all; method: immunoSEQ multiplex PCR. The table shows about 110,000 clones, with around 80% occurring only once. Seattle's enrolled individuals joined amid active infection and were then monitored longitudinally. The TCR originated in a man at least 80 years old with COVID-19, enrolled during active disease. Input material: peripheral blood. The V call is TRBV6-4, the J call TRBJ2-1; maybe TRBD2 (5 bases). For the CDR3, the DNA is TGTGCCAGCAGTGAGACGGGGTCTACTAATAATGAGCAGTTCTTC. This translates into CASSETGSTNNEQFF.